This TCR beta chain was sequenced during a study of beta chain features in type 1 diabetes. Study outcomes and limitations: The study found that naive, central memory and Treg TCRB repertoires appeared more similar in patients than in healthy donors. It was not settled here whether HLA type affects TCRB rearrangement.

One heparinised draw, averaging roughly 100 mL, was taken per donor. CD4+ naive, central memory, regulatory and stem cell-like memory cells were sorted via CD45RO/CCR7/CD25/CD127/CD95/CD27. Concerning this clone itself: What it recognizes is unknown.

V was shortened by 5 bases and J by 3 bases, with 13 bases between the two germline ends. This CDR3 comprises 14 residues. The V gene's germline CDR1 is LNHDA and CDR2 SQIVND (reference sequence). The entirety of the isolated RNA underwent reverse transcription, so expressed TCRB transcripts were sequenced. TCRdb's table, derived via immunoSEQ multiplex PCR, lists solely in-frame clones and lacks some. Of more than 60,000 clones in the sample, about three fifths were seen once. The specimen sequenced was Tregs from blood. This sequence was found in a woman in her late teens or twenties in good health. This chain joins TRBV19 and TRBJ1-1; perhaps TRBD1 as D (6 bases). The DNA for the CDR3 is TGTGCCAGTAGTTACAGGGAGATATACACTGAAGCTTTCTTT. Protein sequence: CASSYREIYTEAFF.